Presented here are 21 T cell receptor beta chains from one specimen sequenced in a study of pediatric ulcerative colitis. Assay: immunoSEQ multiplex PCR; the TCRdb copy retains only in-frame clones and omits some. This repertoire shows 30,000 to 40,000 clones, about 81% found once; its top ten account for over 0.95%. Rectal tissue came from one to two pinch biopsies taken at colonoscopy. The sequencing sample was made of gut tissue. The receptors stem from a boy between 10 and 17 years old with mild ulcerative colitis.

The rearrangement uses TRBV10-1 and TRBJ2-2; no clear D gene. V lost 5 bases to trimming and J lost 3 bases, with 10 bases between them. Germline lookup yields CDR1 WNHNN and CDR2 SYGVQD (reference sequence). This CDR3 contains 14 residues. The CDR3 coding sequence is TGCGCCAGCAGTCCACGAGCTCACACCGGGGAGCTGTTTTTT. It specifies CASSPRAHTGELFF.

The chain couples TRBV7-8 to TRBJ2-7; 8 bases align to TRBD1. The CDR3 runs to 16 residues. Germline CDR1 is SGHVS and CDR2 is FQNEAQ. V dropped 4 bases and J dropped 5; count of bases not matched to a gene: 13. CDR3 residues: CASSYNHGQGVNEQYF. Here the CDR3 DNA reads TGTGCCAGCAGCTATAATCATGGACAGGGAGTCAACGAGCAGTACTTC.

The genes are TRBV5-1 and TRBJ1-2; 8 positions agree with TRBD1. The CDR3 length is 17 residues. Trimming took 0 bases from V and 4 from J; bases not matched to a gene: 11. Per germline, CDR1 SGHRS and CDR2 YFSETQ. CDR3 in DNA: TGCGCCAGCAGCTTGGCCTCCCGGACAGGGAGCATCTATGGCTACACCTTC. It yields the protein CASSLASRTGSIYGYTF.

The rearrangement links TRBV4-1 to TRBJ1-2; D remains ambiguous. The V gene lost 3 bases and the J gene lost 1 base, with 24 bases spanning the gap. The CDR3 consists of 19 residues. Germline V gives CDR1 MGHRA, CDR2 YSYEKL. The CDR3: CASSHPPRGPPPFNYGYTF. As DNA, the CDR3 is TGCGCCAGCAGCCACCCCCCACGGGGTCCTCCTCCTTTTAACTATGGCTACACCTTC.

This clone was seen more than once but under ten times. The chain uses TRBV19 and TRBJ1-1, with 11 positions matching TRBD1. The CDR3 is 17 residues long. J gave up 4 bases and V 5 bases, and 12 bases lay outside the gene matches. CDR1 and CDR2 (germline): LNHDA, SQIVND (reference sequence). In DNA form, the CDR3 reads TGTGCCAGTAGTTCTTACGGACAGGGGGCGAGTGGCACTGAAGCTTTCTTT. Residues: CASSSYGQGASGTEAFF.

V is TRBV5-8 and J is TRBJ1-3, with D hard to call. Trimming removed 0 bases at V and 8 bases at J, with 6 bases between. CDR3 length: 12 amino acids. Germline V gives CDR1 SGHTS, CDR2 YDEGEE. The CDR3 DNA is TGTGCCAGCAGCTTGGACGGGTACACCATATATTTT. Translation gives CASSLDGYTIYF. Full variable domain (missing parts from reference TRBV5-8 and TRBJ1-3): EAGVTQSPTHLIKTRGQQATLRCSPISGHTSVYWYQQALGLGLQFLLWYDEGEERNRGNFPPRFSGRQFPNYSSELNVNALELEDSALYLCASSLDGYTIYFGEGSWLTVV.

The genes are TRBV2 and TRBJ2-7; the match to TRBD1 covers 11 bases. Germline V gives CDR1 SNHLY, CDR2 FYNNEI. V dropped 3 bases and J dropped 5; count of bases not matched to a gene: 6. This CDR3 is built from 15 residues. This CDR3 is CASSDGGTGGDEQYF. CDR3 sequence (DNA): TGTGCCAGCAGTGATGGGGGGACAGGGGGAGACGAGCAGTACTTC.

The CDR3: CASSLGKSSYNEQFF. The CDR3 DNA follows: TGCGCCAGCAGCTTGGGTAAGAGCTCCTACAATGAGCAGTTCTTC. V is TRBV5-1 and J is TRBJ2-1; D gene uncertain. The CDR3 is 15 residues long. Germline V CDR1 and CDR2: SGHRS, YFSETQ. With 0 bases removed from V and 0 bases from J, the gap between germline ends came to 7 bases.

This chain joins TRBV11-2 and TRBJ2-5; a weak D match, TRBD2 (7 bases). This CDR3 region has 17 residues. Germline CDR1 SGHAT, CDR2 FQNNGV. Trimming removed 2 bases at V and 3 bases at J, with 19 bases between. For the CDR3, the DNA is TGTGCCAGCAGCTTATTTAGGACGGGGGGCCTAAAAGAGACCCAGTACTTC. It yields the protein CASSLFRTGGLKETQYF.

J is TRBJ2-5 and V is TRBV7-2; 9 positions match TRBD2. The CDR3 has 14 amino acids. Germline V gives CDR1 SGHTA, CDR2 FQGNSA. Losses at the gene ends were 5 bases for V and 5 bases for J; bases not matched to a gene: 6. CDR3 residues: CASSPSGGRETQYF. The CDR3 coding sequence is TGTGCCAGCAGCCCAAGCGGGGGGCGGGAGACCCAGTACTTC.

The chain joins TRBV29-1 to TRBJ2-7; D ambiguous. CDR1 is SQVTM, CDR2 ANQGSEA, per germline. This CDR3 has 12 amino acids. V dropped 1 base and J dropped 9 bases, with 13 bases sitting between them. CDR3 amino acids: CSVEGLKDGQYF. CDR3 coding DNA: TGCAGCGTTGAAGGGCTGAAGGACGGGCAGTACTTC.

A single count supports this clone. The chain links TRBV15 to TRBJ1-4, with TRBD1 matching 10 bases. The length of the CDR3 is 16 residues. V dropped 2 bases and J dropped 8; count of bases not matched to a gene: 8. Germline-derived CDR1 and CDR2 are LNHNV and YYDKDF (reference sequence). The CDR3 DNA reads as TGTGCCACCAGCAGACAATCGGGACAGGGGACAGAAAAACTGTTTTTT. It codes for CATSRQSGQGTEKLFF.

The chain is built from TRBV20-1 and TRBJ2-5; D is possibly TRBD1 (5 bases). The CDR3 extends over 10 amino acids. The germline CDR1 and CDR2 sequences are DFQATT and SNEGSKA (reference sequence). Trimming pared 5 bases from V and 5 bases from J, leaving 6 bases between. CDR3 nucleotide sequence: TGCAGTGCTCACAGGGAGACCCAGTACTTC. Its protein product is CSAHRETQYF.

This chain joins TRBV9 and TRBJ2-3; TRBD2 agrees at 10 bases. This CDR3 is built from 16 residues. Germline CDR1 reads SGDLS; CDR2 reads YYNGEE. The ends lost 4 bases at V and 1 base at J; junction bases unmatched: 6. The CDR3 sequence is CASSPAGGPGTDTQYF. CDR3 bases: TGTGCCAGCAGCCCAGCGGGGGGGCCGGGCACAGATACGCAGTATTTT.

This clone was found a few times. This sequence joins TRBV13 and TRBJ1-6; the D gene is possibly TRBD1 (5 bases). The germline V gene has CDR1 PRHDT and CDR2 FYEKMQ (reference sequence). V lost 0 bases, J lost 9 bases, and 12 bases lay in between. The CDR3 runs to 15 residues. For the CDR3, the DNA is TGTGCCAGCAGCTTAGGTTCCCTAGACAGTTCACCCCTCCACTTT. This codes for CASSLGSLDSSPLHF.

J is TRBJ2-7 and V is TRBV5-1, with 9 bases lining up with TRBD1. The germline V gene has CDR1 SGHRS and CDR2 YFSETQ. Trimming at V came to 4 bases and at J to 7 bases, leaving 12 bases not matched to a gene. The CDR3 loop spans 15 amino acids. CDR3 coding DNA: TGCGCCAGCAGCAAAGGACAGGGGATAATGAGGGAGCAGTACTTC. Protein sequence: CASSKGQGIMREQYF.

The chain is built from TRBV4-1 and TRBJ2-5; no reliable D call. The V gene lost 0 bases and the J gene lost 5 bases, with 10 bases spanning the gap. CDR1 is MGHRA, CDR2 YSYEKL, per germline. The CDR3 sequence is 14 residues long. The CDR3 DNA follows: TGCGCCAGCAGCCAAGATTTTAGCCGTGAGACCCAGTACTTC. Protein sequence: CASSQDFSRETQYF.

The genes are TRBV6-5 and TRBJ2-4; D gene uncertain. V dropped 0 bases and J dropped 6 bases, with 12 bases sitting between them. The germline V gene encodes CDR1 MNHEY and CDR2 SVGAGI. This CDR3 contains 15 residues. This CDR3 reads CASSYSKLMRNIQYF. The CDR3 bases are TGTGCCAGCAGTTACTCGAAGCTGATGAGAAACATTCAGTACTTC.

Only a few counts were recorded for this clone. This CDR3 reads CSVAQIHLISGYTF. The DNA of the CDR3 is TGCAGCGTTGCCCAGATACACCTTATATCCGGCTACACCTTC. The chain combines TRBV29-1 with TRBJ1-2; the D is unclear. Germline V CDR1 and CDR2: SQVTM, ANQGSEA. The ends were cut back, 4 bases at V and 8 bases at J, with 20 bases in the middle. CDR3 size: 14 residues.

This clone has just a few counts. V and J are TRBV10-3 and TRBJ2-1, with TRBD2 matching over 10 bases. V dropped 5 bases and J dropped 2; count of bases not matched to a gene: 3. Germline V gene lookup returns CDR1 ENHRY and CDR2 SYGVKD. The CDR3 is 15 amino acids. In nucleotides, the CDR3 is TGTGCCATCAGTAGGCTAGCGGGGGCCTACAATGAGCAGTTCTTC. Protein: CAISRLAGAYNEQFF.

The rearrangement links TRBV30 to TRBJ1-6; D gene ambiguous. Trimming stripped 4 bases from V and 10 bases from J, with 14 bases between. Germline CDR1 is GTSNPN and CDR2 is SVGIG (reference sequence). CDR3 size: 13 residues. The CDR3 coding sequence is TGTGCCTGGACAAGGCTAAAAGAATCACCCCTCCACTTT. Translated: CAWTRLKESPLHF.